This TCR beta chain emerged from a study of blood T cell repertoires in COVID-19. Sequenced by immunoSEQ multiplex PCR; TCRdb stores in-frame clones only, minus some. This sample has some 58,000 clones; 90% occur once, and the top ten carry roughly 6.4%. The germline V gene has CDR1 LNHDA and CDR2 SQIVND (reference sequence). The CDR3 totals 15 residues. V shed 5 bases and J shed 6 bases, with 16 bases lying between them. The chain links TRBV19 to TRBJ2-2; tentative D call: TRBD1 (6 bases). The sample consisted of peripheral blood. This sequence originates from a man in his forties or fifties with acute or convalescent COVID-19. The DNA for the CDR3 is TGTGCCAGTAGTCGAACTTTCAGGGGCCCCGGGGAGCTGTTTTTT. Translation gives CASSRTFRGPGELFF. Filled out from reference TRBV19 and TRBJ2-2, the complete variable domain reads DGGITQSPKYLFRKEGQNVTLSCEQNLNHDAMYWYRQDPGQGLRLIYYSQIVNDFQKGDIAEGYSVSREKKESFPLTVTSAQKNPTAFYLCASSRTFRGPGELFFGEGSRLTVL.